This T cell receptor beta chain was recorded in a study of CDR3 diversity in severe acne. The CDR3 covers 14 residues. Germline assignment: CDR1 KGHSH and CDR2 LQKENI. V lost 3 bases and J lost 1, with 9 bases in between. TCRdb independently ran MiXCR on the PCR reads; one entry per CDR3 protein. Of over 90,000 distinct CDR3 sequences in the sample, roughly 51% were seen once. This TCR derives from a male donor with acne. The specimen sequenced was blood. The V and J genes are TRBV18 and TRBJ2-5; D unresolved. The CDR3 sequence: CASSPGRSQETQYF. CDR3 bases: TGTGCCAGCTCACCTGGGCGGAGCCAAGAGACCCAGTACTTC.